This passage covers 18 T cell receptor beta chains from one sample sequenced in a study of human T cells and chemical hapten exposure. Time point denoted: patch test 1, 2 weeks after DPC sensitization. Treatment given: therapeutic diphenylcyclopropenone sensitization with weekly scalp DPC. TCRdb re-called the RACE reads through MiXCR, storing one row per CDR3 protein. Of fewer than 400,000 distinct CDR3 sequences listed, under 9% are singletons. The sample here was whole blood, taken in connection with sensitization to the hapten diphenylcyclopropenone (DPC). Receptors originate from a woman under 30 with alopecia areata. Some clones in this sample may be carry-over from other donors' samples.

The chain recombines TRBV7-2 with TRBJ2-7; D gene uncertain. Germline V gives CDR1 SGHTA, CDR2 FQGNSA. Trimming removed 5 bases at V and 0 bases at J, with 14 bases between. The CDR3 totals 15 residues. The DNA for the CDR3 is TGTGCCAGCAGCGTAGGTTCAAGAGGCTCCTACGAGCAGTACTTC. Translated: CASSVGSRGSYEQYF.

This clonotype was seen at least ten times. The V and J genes are TRBV10-3 and TRBJ2-3; no definite D call. Germline V lookup: CDR1 ENHRY, CDR2 SYGVKD. Trimming cost V 4 bases and J 0 bases, with 11 bases left between them. The CDR3 spans 15 residues. The CDR3 here is CAISAPDLSTDTQYF. CDR3 bases: TGTGCCATCAGTGCACCGGACCTTAGCACAGATACGCAGTATTTT.

V gene TRBV5-4 combines with J gene TRBJ2-3; 15 nucleotides match TRBD2. The ends lost 2 bases at V and 2 bases at J; junction bases unmatched: 6. Germline values: CDR1 SGHNT, CDR2 YYREEE (reference sequence). The CDR3 covers 18 residues. CDR3 nucleotides: TGTGCCAGCAGCTTACCGGGACTAGCGGGGGGCGCCACAGATACGCAGTATTTT. Its translation: CASSLPGLAGGATDTQYF.

V usage is TRBV7-2 and J usage is TRBJ2-2, with 11 positions matching TRBD2. Germline lookup yields CDR1 SGHTA and CDR2 FQGNSA. Losses at the gene ends were 3 bases for V and 6 bases for J; bases not matched to a gene: 6. The CDR3 loop spans 16 amino acids. The CDR3 is CASSLNSGGAAGELFF. Here the CDR3 DNA reads TGTGCCAGCAGCTTGAATAGCGGGGGGGCCGCCGGGGAGCTGTTTTTT.

This clonotype was recorded a few times. The rearrangement links TRBV27 to TRBJ2-2; possible D gene TRBD2, 5 bases. The CDR3 loop spans 13 amino acids. Per germline, CDR1 MNHEY and CDR2 SMNVEV (reference sequence). V was trimmed by 6 bases and J by 5 bases, leaving 10 bases between them. The CDR3 DNA reads as TGTGCCAGCAGAGCCACGGGAACCGGGGAGCTGTTTTTT. Translated, it gives CASRATGTGELFF.

In this sample, this clonotype turned up a few times. V is TRBV11-1 and J is TRBJ2-3, with no clear D. Between the trimmed V and J ends, which lost 1 base and 1 base, there was a span of 12 bases. Germline V gene sequence: CDR1 SGHAT, CDR2 FQDESV (reference sequence). CDR3 length: 16 residues. The CDR3 nucleotides read TGTGCCAGCAGCTTAGTTCAGGAGTACGGCACAGATACGCAGTATTTT. Translating gives CASSLVQEYGTDTQYF.

This clonotype was detected ten times or more. The J gene is TRBJ2-7, the V gene TRBV21-1; the table's TRBD1 call for D was not verified on the DNA. TRBV21-1 is reported as a pseudogene. The CDR3 has 15 amino acids. CDR3 coding DNA: TGTGCCAGCAGCCCTCGGACAGGGGGTAAATACGAGCAGTACTTC. Its protein is CASSPRTGGKYEQYF.

This clonotype has a count of ten or more. The chain joins TRBV10-3 to TRBJ2-7, with TRBD1 matching over 7 bases. The CDR3 length is 18 residues. V shed 10 bases and J 1 base; nucleotides not matched to a gene: 22. The V gene's germline CDR1 is ENHRY and CDR2 SYGVKD. CDR3 DNA sequence: TGTGCCACCGGCACCCCCATCGACAGGGAAACTAATTCCTACGAGCAGTACTTC. Residues: CATGTPIDRETNSYEQYF.

This clonotype was seen repeatedly, ten times or more. This sequence joins TRBV5-1 and TRBJ2-1; TRBD1 matches 9 bases. The length of the CDR3 is 14 residues. CDR1 is SGHRS, CDR2 YFSETQ, per germline. V lost 5 bases to trimming and J lost 5 bases; unmatched junction nucleotides: 5. As DNA, the CDR3 is TGCGCCAGCAGATGGGACAGGGAAGACAATGAGCAGTTCTTC. Protein product: CASRWDREDNEQFF.

A note on this clonotype: One end of the junction is discordant with germline, which a read error may explain. The chain links TRBV4-2 to TRBJ1-1; the match to TRBD1 covers 9 bases. The CDR3 is made up of 19 amino acids. In germline, CDR1 is LGHNA, CDR2 YNFKEQ. This CDR3 is CASCQDIFGTGRLNTEAFF. The CDR3 bases are TGTGCCAGCTGCCAAGATATCTTTGGGACAGGGAGATTGAACACTGAAGCTTTCTTT.

The chain is built from TRBV7-3 and TRBJ2-7; 9 bases map to TRBD1. The CDR3 is 14 residues long. The V segment lost 1 base and the J segment 5 bases; nucleotides outside the gene matches: 3. In germline, CDR1 is SGHTA, CDR2 FQGTGA. The chain's CDR3 is CASSLRQGGHEQYF. In nucleotides, the CDR3 is TGTGCCAGCAGCTTAAGACAGGGGGGCCACGAGCAGTACTTC. The whole variable domain, remainder taken from reference TRBV7-3 and TRBJ2-7, is GAGVSQTPSNKVTEKGKYVELRCDPISGHTALYWYRQSLGQGPEFLIYFQGTGAADDSGLPNDRFFAVRPEGSVSTLKIQRTERGDSAVYLCASSLRQGGHEQYFGPGTRLTVT.

This clonotype was counted between two and nine times. The V gene is TRBV27, the J gene TRBJ1-2; 9 bases align to TRBD1. J was trimmed by 4 bases and V by 3 bases; bases with no gene match: 6. Germline CDR1 is MNHEY and CDR2 is SMNVEV (reference sequence). CDR3 length: 15 residues. CDR3 loop: CASSFLNRGPYGYTF. The CDR3 DNA sequence: TGTGCCAGCAGTTTTCTTAACAGGGGGCCCTATGGCTACACCTTC.

At least ten counts were recorded for this clonotype. This rearrangement joins TRBV28 to TRBJ2-4, with 8 bases aligning to TRBD1. The CDR3 is 16 residues long. V trimming: 5 bases; J trimming: 6 bases; junction bases outside the gene matches: 12. Per the germline V gene, CDR1 is MDHEN and CDR2 is SYDVKM. The CDR3 loop is CASSPPVGQGGNIQYF. The CDR3 bases are TGTGCCAGCAGTCCCCCTGTAGGACAGGGAGGAAACATTCAGTACTTC.

This clonotype was picked up a small number of times. The chain employs TRBV6-5 and TRBJ1-1; D unresolved. V gave up 6 bases and J gave up 2 bases, with 7 bases separating them. CDR3 length: 12 amino acids. Germline V lookup: CDR1 MNHEY, CDR2 SVGAGI. The CDR3 coding sequence is TGTGCCAGCAGGCAAAGTAACACTGAAGCTTTCTTT. Residues: CASRQSNTEAFF.

This clonotype was detected a few times. The chain is built from TRBV20-1 and TRBJ2-7; 8 positions match TRBD1. This CDR3 is 11 amino acids long. Per germline, CDR1 DFQATT and CDR2 SNEGSKA (reference sequence). V was clipped by 5 bases and J by 6 bases; unmatched bases: 3. The CDR3 DNA reads as TGCAGTGCTTACGACAGGGGCGAGCAGTACTTC. Protein: CSAYDRGEQYF.

This clonotype was seen only a few times. This chain connects TRBV2 to TRBJ1-4, with D uncertain. The CDR3 contains 15 residues. V was pared by 6 bases and J by 5 bases, with 16 bases between. Germline V gives CDR1 SNHLY, CDR2 FYNNEI. CDR3 nucleotide sequence: TGTGCCAGCAGCCCCGGCGGAACGGGGAATGAAAAACTGTTTTTT. It encodes CASSPGGTGNEKLFF.

This clonotype has a count of ten or more. V is TRBV20-1 and J is TRBJ2-5; no definite D call. The CDR3 is 12 residues long. V was pared by 3 bases and J by 2 bases, with 7 bases between. The germline V gene encodes CDR1 DFQATT and CDR2 SNEGSKA (reference sequence). CDR3 in DNA: TGCAGTGCTAGCTACATACAAGAGACCCAGTACTTC. Its translation: CSASYIQETQYF.

The J gene is TRBJ1-5, the V gene TRBV20-1; no firm D call. The CDR3 length is 12 residues. V was shortened by 2 bases and J by 3 bases, with 5 bases between the two germline ends. Germline V gene data show CDR1 as DFQATT and CDR2 as SNEGSKA (reference sequence). CDR3 sequence reads: CSARHNNQPQHF. CDR3 in DNA: TGCAGTGCTAGACACAACAATCAGCCCCAGCATTTT.